This passage covers 8 T cell receptor beta chains from one sample sequenced in a study of blood T cells in healthy people across ages. A second PCR, run for roughly 6 to 11 cycles, used a sample-barcoded 5' primer plus a J-beta primer mix. TCRdb independently ran MiXCR on the 5' RACE reads; one entry per CDR3 protein. The sample lists some 1.7 million distinct CDR3 sequences; about 30% were seen once. Sequencing was performed on blood. Source of these receptors: a woman aged 30 to 39 in good health.

The J gene is TRBJ2-1, the V gene TRBV5-5; 10 bases are a match to TRBD1. The length of the CDR3 is 15 residues. CDR1 and CDR2 (germline): SGHKS, YYEKEE (reference sequence). V shed 1 base, J shed 6 bases, and the junction held 4 bases outside the gene matches. The CDR3 DNA sequence: TGTGCCAGCAGCTTGACCGGGACAGGGGTCAATGAGCAGTTCTTC. Amino acids: CASSLTGTGVNEQFF.

This clonotype appeared a few times. V usage is TRBV20-1 and J usage is TRBJ2-1, with D perhaps matching TRBD1 or TRBD2 (5 bases each). There are 13 residues in the CDR3. CDR1 is DFQATT and CDR2 is SNEGSKA in the germline V gene (reference sequence). V was pared by 4 bases and J by 4 bases, with 11 bases between. For the CDR3, the DNA is TGCAGTGCTATACGGGGACGATACAATGAGCAGTTCTTC. Translating gives CSAIRGRYNEQFF.

The V gene is TRBV10-2, the J gene TRBJ1-1; D is undetermined. V lost 5 bases to trimming and J lost 0 bases, with 13 bases between them. The germline gives CDR1 WSHSY, CDR2 SAAADI. CDR3 size: 15 residues. The CDR3 here is CASSMGLLMNTEAFF. CDR3 sequence (DNA): TGCGCCAGCAGTATGGGATTACTTATGAACACTGAAGCTTTCTTT.

The table lists this clonotype with a few counts. This sequence joins TRBV2 and TRBJ1-5, with a possible D match to TRBD1 (5 bases). This CDR3 spans 15 amino acids. Trimming removed 0 bases at V and 5 bases at J, with 11 bases between. Germline V CDR1 and CDR2: SNHLY, FYNNEI. The CDR3 region is CASSEAGGKYQPQHF. The CDR3 DNA follows: TGTGCCAGCAGTGAAGCGGGGGGTAAATATCAGCCCCAGCATTTT.

The chain links TRBV20-1 to TRBJ2-3; D uncertain. This CDR3 is 13 amino acids long. Germline values: CDR1 DFQATT, CDR2 SNEGSKA (reference sequence). Trimming took off 3 bases at V and 0 bases at J, with 7 bases between the two ends. CDR3 sequence reads: CSASGSSTDTQYF. The CDR3 DNA sequence: TGCAGTGCTAGCGGATCTAGCACAGATACGCAGTATTTT.

The rearrangement joins TRBV20-1 to TRBJ2-7; D gene ambiguous. This CDR3 is 15 amino acids long. Trimming cost V 5 bases and J 1 base, with 18 bases left between them. The V gene's germline CDR1 is DFQATT and CDR2 SNEGSKA (reference sequence). CDR3 coding DNA: TGCAGTGCTGAGAGACCCGGCGACCCATCCTACGAGCAGTACTTC. Its translation is CSAERPGDPSYEQYF.

On this clonotype itself: Germline is not matched at one junction end, which may reflect a read error. The chain is built from TRBV5-1 and TRBJ1-4; D is uncertain. This CDR3 is 15 amino acids long. Germline V gene lookup returns CDR1 SGHRS and CDR2 YFSETQ. CDR3 DNA sequence: TGCGCCAGCAGCTTCTGGGATTCAACTGATGAAAAACTGTTTTTT. This gives the protein CASSFWDSTDEKLFF.

In its sample, this clonotype was seen a few times. At one boundary the junction diverges from the germline segment, which might be a read error. The chain couples TRBV20-1 to TRBJ2-6, with D perhaps TRBD1 (6 bases). CDR1 is DFQATT, CDR2 SNEGSKA, per germline (reference sequence). The CDR3 length is 16 residues. The CDR3 loop reads CSAPALGASGANVRTF. The CDR3 coding sequence is TGCAGTGCCCCCGCGCTGGGGGCAAGTGGGGCCAACGTCCGGACTTTC.